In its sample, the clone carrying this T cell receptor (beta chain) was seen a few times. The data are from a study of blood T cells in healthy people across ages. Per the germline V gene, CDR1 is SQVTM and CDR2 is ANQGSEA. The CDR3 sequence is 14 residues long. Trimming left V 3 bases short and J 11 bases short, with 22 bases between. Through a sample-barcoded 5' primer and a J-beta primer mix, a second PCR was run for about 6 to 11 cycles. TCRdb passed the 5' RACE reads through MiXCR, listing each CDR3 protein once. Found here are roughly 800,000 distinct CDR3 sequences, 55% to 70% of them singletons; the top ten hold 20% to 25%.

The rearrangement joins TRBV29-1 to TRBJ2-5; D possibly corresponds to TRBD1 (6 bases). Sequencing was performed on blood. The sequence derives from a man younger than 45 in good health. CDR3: CSVDGRGNWYEQYF. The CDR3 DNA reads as TGCAGCGTTGATGGTAGGGGGAATTGGTATGAGCAGTACTTC.